This T cell receptor beta chain is from a study of blood T cell repertoires in COVID-19. Overall study context: Samples of COVID-19 (acute and convalescent) were obtained from the United States, Italy and Spain. The cDNA or gDNA used as material had been derived from T cells, B-cell-depleted T cells, or PBMCs.

This clone was seen only once. In the original workflow: Researchers report that nucleated cell counts were estimated from reference gene primer amplification. The assay was immunoSEQ multiplex PCR, and TCRdb's table has in-frame clones only and misses some. V, J and clone size are taken as reported in that table, and D and trimming were inferred from the DNA itself. This sample has 250,000 to 300,000 clones; roughly 87% occur once, and the top ten carry 2.2%. This CDR3 comprises 15 residues. V was clipped by 4 bases and J by 4 bases; unmatched bases: 8. Looked up from germline, CDR1 is LGHNA and CDR2 is YNFKEQ.

The V gene is TRBV4-2, the J gene TRBJ2-7; TRBD1 matches 9 bases. This TCR derives from a woman aged 45-60 years who had recovered from COVID-19. The sequenced material came from peripheral blood. The CDR3 coding sequence is TGTGCCAGCAGCCTCGAACAGGGGGCTAGGTACGAGCAGTACTTC. Translated: CASSLEQGARYEQYF.